This T cell receptor (beta chain) was sequenced in a study of cytomegalovirus exposure and HLA in healthy donors. Within the sample, this clone is medium-sized. The CDR3 runs 15 residues. The V end was cut by 3 bases, the J end by 5 bases, with 13 bases between. The germline gives CDR1 LNHDA, CDR2 SQIVND (reference sequence). The PCR made use of 60 Vbeta and 13 Jbeta primers. The table came from immunoSEQ multiplex PCR; TCRdb's copy has only in-frame clones and leaves some out. The sample has tens of thousands of clones; about 65% are singletons. The clonotype originates from a woman in her twenties or thirties in good health and CMV-seronegative. Sequencing was done on a sample of PBMCs. J is TRBJ2-2 and V is TRBV19; D possibly corresponds to TRBD1 (5 bases). CDR3 DNA sequence: TGTGCCAGTAGTATCACAGGTAGCAGGACCGGGGAGCTGTTTTTT. The encoded protein is CASSITGSRTGELFF.